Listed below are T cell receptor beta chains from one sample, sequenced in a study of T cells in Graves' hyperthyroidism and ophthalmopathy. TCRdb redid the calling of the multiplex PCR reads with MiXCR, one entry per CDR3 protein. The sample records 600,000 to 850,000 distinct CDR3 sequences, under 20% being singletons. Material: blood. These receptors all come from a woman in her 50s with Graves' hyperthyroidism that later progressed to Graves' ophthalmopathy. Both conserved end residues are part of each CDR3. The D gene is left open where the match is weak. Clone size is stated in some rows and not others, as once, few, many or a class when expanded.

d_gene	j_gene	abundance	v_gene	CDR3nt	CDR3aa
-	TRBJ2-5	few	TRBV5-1	TGCGCCAGCAGCGGTGTCAGGGAAGAGACCCAGTACTTC	CASSGVREETQYF
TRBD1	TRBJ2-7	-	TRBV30	TGTGCCTGGAGTGTAACATTCAGGGGGTACGAGCAGTACTTC	CAWSVTFRGYEQYF
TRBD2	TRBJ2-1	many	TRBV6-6	TGTGCCAGCAGTTACATTCTAGCGGGGGGGATCTCTGGGGAGCAGTTCTTC	CASSYILAGGISGEQFF
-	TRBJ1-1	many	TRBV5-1	TGCGCCAGCAGCAGCAGCGCGGACACTGAAGCTTTCTTT	CASSSSADTEAFF
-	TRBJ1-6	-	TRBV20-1	TGCAGTGCTCGGGGGGGGGATTCACCCCTCCACTTT	CSARGGDSPLHF
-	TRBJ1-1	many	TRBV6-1	TGTGCCAGCAGTTTTCGGACAGAGAACACTGAAGCTTTCTTT	CASSFRTENTEAFF
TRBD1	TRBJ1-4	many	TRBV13	TGTGCCAGCAGCTCGGGACAGCGCAATGAAAAACTGTTTTTT	CASSSGQRNEKLFF
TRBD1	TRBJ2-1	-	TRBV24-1	TGTGCCAGTTCCGGGTTTCAGGGGGCTGATGAGCAGTTCTTC	CASSGFQGADEQFF
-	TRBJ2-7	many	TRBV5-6	TGTGCCAGCAGCTTGGGTCAGCCTGCCTACGAGCAGTACTTC	CASSLGQPAYEQYF
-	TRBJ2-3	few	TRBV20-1	TGCAGTGCTAGAGCACTAGGGTCCGAGGCAGATACGCAGTATTTT	CSARALGSEADTQYF
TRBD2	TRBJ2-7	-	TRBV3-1	TGTGCCAGCAGCCAAGCCCCTGGACTAGCGGGGGGGCTTTACGAGCAGTACTTC	CASSQAPGLAGGLYEQYF
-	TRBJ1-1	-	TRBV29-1	TGCAGCCACGGGGGGGGGGCGAGAAACACTGAAGCTTTCTTT	CSHGGGARNTEAFF
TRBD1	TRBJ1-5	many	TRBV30	TGTGCCTGGGGGAGAACAGGGGTTATCAGTCAGCCCCAGCATTTT	CAWGRTGVISQPQHF
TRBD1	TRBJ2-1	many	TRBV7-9	TGTGCCAGCAGCTTACCCGAGAAGGGACAGCCCTTTGGGGAGCAGTTCTTC	CASSLPEKGQPFGEQFF
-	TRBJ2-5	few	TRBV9	TGTGCCAGCAGCGTATACGGGTCGATGATTGGGGAGACCCAGTACTTC	CASSVYGSMIGETQYF
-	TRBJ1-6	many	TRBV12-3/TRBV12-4	TGTGCCAGCAGCCGGGAGGCTTCACCCCTCCACTTT	CASSREASPLHF
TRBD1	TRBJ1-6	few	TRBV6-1	TGTGCCAGCAGCGAACAGGGGAACGGTTCACCCCTCCACTTT	CASSEQGNGSPLHF
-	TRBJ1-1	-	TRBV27	TGTGCCAGCAGTTTATGGAGCGGAGGGAACACTGAAGCTTTCTTT	CASSLWSGGNTEAFF
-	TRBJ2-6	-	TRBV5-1	TGCGCCAGCAGCTTGGAGTGGGCCACTGGGGCCAACGTCCTGACTTTC	CASSLEWATGANVLTF
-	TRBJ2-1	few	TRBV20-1	TGCAGTGCTAGACCCTCAAGCTCCTACAATGAGCAGTTCTTC	CSARPSSSYNEQFF
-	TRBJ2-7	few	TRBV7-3	TGTGCCAGCAGCTTAACCGGGTTCGCGGACGAGCAGTACTTC	CASSLTGFADEQYF
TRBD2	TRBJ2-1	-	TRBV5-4	TGTGCCAGCAGCTTGGCGCTAGCGGGGGGGCGTGAGCAGTTCTTC	CASSLALAGGREQFF
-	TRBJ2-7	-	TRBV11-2	TGTGCCAGCAGCTTAGGGGCTCAGGGCTACGAGCAGTACTTC	CASSLGAQGYEQYF
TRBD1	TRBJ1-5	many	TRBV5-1	TGCGCCAGCAGCTTGGAGACAGGGAGCCAGCCCCAGCATTTT	CASSLETGSQPQHF
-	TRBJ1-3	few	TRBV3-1	TGTGCCAGCAGCCCCAGTCCGGACTCTGGAAACACCATATATTTT	CASSPSPDSGNTIYF
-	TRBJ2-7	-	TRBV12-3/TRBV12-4	TGTGCCAGCAGTTTAGGTTCGTGGCTAGCGAGGAGCTCCTACGAGCAGTACTTC	CASSLGSWLARSSYEQYF
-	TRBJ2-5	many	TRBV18	TGTGCCAGCTCACCACGACTCCTTGAGACCCAGTACTTC	CASSPRLLETQYF
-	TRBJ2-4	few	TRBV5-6	TGTGCCAGCAGCCTAGGACTCCAACGGGACATTCAGTACTTC	CASSLGLQRDIQYF
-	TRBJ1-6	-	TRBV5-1	TGCGCCAGCAGCTTGGGGGAGTCTGGAGGACCCCTCCACTTT	CASSLGESGGPLHF
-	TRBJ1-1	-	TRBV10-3	TGTGCCATCAGTGAGTTGCAGGGGCATAACACTGAAGCTTTCTTT	CAISELQGHNTEAFF
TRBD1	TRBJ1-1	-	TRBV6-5	TGTGCCAGCAGTTACTCGGGACAGGGGGCCTGGACTGAAGCTTTCTTT	CASSYSGQGAWTEAFF
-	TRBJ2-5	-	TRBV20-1	TGCAGTGCTAGAGCTGACAGTACCCCAGAGACCCAGTACTTC	CSARADSTPETQYF
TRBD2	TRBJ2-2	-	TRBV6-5	TGTGCCAGCAGTTACGTAGCGGGGTACACCGGGGAGCTGTTTTTT	CASSYVAGYTGELFF
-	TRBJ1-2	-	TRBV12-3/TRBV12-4	TGTGCCACCACCTGGGCGGGGTCGGGTGGCTACACCTTC	CATTWAGSGGYTF
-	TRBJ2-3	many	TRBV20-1	TGCAGTGCTCCTCGTTTAGACACCCTCGCAGATACGCAGTATTTT	CSAPRLDTLADTQYF
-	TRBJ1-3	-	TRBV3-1	TGTGCCAGCAGCCAAGTGCAGAGCTCTGGAAACACCATATATTTT	CASSQVQSSGNTIYF
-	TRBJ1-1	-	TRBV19	TGTGCCAGTAGTATAGGTGTAGGGAAGAGGACTGAAGCTTTCTTT	CASSIGVGKRTEAFF
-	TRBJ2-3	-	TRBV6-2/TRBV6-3	TGTGCCAGCAGCCCCCGGGACGGCACAGATACGCAGTATTTT	CASSPRDGTDTQYF
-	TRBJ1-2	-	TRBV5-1	TGCGCCAGCAGCCCTTTCGTGGGCAGTTTCATGTACACCTTC	CASSPFVGSFMYTF
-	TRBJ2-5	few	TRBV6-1	TGTGCCAGCAGTGAAACCTCGACAGGCCAAGAGACCCAGTACTTC	CASSETSTGQETQYF
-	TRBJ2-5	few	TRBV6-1	TGTGCCAGCAACACCCGGGGGGCCTTGGAGACCCAGTACTTC	CASNTRGALETQYF
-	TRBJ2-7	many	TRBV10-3	TGTGCCACCCGGGGCAGCTACGAGCAGTACTTC	CATRGSYEQYF
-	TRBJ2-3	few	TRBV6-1	TGTGCCAGCGGTCCCCGATCGGCATTTGGCACAGATACGCAGTATTTT	CASGPRSAFGTDTQYF
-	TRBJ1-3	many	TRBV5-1	TGCGCCAGCAGCTTGGATACACACGGCGGAAACACCATATATTTT	CASSLDTHGGNTIYF
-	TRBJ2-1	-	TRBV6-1	TGTGCCAGCAGTGATGAGGACTCCTCCTACAATGAGCAGTTCTTC	CASSDEDSSYNEQFF
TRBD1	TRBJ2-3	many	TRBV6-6	TGTGCCAGCAGTTACTCGGTCGGACAGGGGGTCCCAGATACGCAGTATTTT	CASSYSVGQGVPDTQYF
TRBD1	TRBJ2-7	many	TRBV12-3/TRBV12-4	TGTGCCAGCAGTCCCTCCGGGACAGCCCGCTACGAGCAGTACTTC	CASSPSGTARYEQYF
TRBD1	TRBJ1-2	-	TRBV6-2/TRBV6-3	TGTGCCAGCACTGACAGGGGAAACTATGGCTACACCTTC	CASTDRGNYGYTF
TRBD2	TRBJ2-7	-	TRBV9	TGTGCCAGCAGCGTAGGCGGGACTAGCGGTATCTACGAGCAGTACTTC	CASSVGGTSGIYEQYF
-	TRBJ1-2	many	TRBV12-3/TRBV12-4	TGTGCCAGCATCCCTTTAGACAGGACCACTAACTATGGCTACACCTTC	CASIPLDRTTNYGYTF
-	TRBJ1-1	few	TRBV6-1	TGTGCCACCAGTTCCTTCGTTTCGAACACTGAAGCTTTCTTT	CATSSFVSNTEAFF
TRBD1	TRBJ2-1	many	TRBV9	TGTGCCAGCAGCCCACGCGGACAGGAACTCTCCTACAATGAGCAGTTCTTC	CASSPRGQELSYNEQFF
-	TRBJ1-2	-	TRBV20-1	TGCAGTGCTAGAGATCACGGGAGCTATGGCTACACCTTC	CSARDHGSYGYTF
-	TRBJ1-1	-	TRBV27	TGTGCCAGCAGTTTGCGGGGGGGTAGAGACACTGAAGCTTTCTTT	CASSLRGGRDTEAFF